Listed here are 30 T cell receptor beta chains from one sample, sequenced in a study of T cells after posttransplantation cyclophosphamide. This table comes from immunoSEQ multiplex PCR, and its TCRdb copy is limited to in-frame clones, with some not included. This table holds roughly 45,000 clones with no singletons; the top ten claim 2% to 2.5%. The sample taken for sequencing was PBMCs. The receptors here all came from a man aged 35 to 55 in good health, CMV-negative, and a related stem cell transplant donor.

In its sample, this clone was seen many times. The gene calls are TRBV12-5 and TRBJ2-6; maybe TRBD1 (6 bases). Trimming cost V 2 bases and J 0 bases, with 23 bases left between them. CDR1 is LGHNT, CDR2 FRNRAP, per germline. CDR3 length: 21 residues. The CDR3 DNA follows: TGTGCTAGTGGTTTGATTTTCGACGGACAGTCCTTCGCCTCTGGGGCCAACGTCCTGACTTTC. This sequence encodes CASGLIFDGQSFASGANVLTF.

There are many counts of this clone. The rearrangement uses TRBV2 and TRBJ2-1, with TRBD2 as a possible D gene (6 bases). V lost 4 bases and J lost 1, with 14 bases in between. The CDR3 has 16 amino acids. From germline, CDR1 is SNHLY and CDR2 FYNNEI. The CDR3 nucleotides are TGTGCCAGCAGTGGTGGGAGCGGGCATTCCTACAATGAGCAGTTCTTC. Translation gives CASSGGSGHSYNEQFF.

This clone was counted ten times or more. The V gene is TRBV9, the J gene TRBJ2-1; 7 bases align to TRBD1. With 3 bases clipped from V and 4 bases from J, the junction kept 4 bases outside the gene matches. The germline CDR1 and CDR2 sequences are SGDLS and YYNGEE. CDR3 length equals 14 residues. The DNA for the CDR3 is TGTGCCAGCAGCGGATCGGGACAGTACAATGAGCAGTTCTTC. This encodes CASSGSGQYNEQFF.

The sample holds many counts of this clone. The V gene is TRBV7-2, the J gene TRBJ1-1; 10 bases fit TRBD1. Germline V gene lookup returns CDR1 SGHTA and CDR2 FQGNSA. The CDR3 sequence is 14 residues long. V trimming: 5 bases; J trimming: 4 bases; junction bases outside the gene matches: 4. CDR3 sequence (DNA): TGTGCCAGCAGCCCTTGGACAGGGGGCACTGAAGCTTTCTTT. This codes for CASSPWTGGTEAFF.

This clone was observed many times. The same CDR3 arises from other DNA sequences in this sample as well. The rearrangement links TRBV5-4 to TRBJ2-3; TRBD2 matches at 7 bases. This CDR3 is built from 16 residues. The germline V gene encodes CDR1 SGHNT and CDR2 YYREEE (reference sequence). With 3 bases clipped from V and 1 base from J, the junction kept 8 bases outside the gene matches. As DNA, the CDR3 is TGTGCCAGCAGCTCATGGGGGGGTAGGGGCACAGATACGCAGTATTTT. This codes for CASSSWGGRGTDTQYF.

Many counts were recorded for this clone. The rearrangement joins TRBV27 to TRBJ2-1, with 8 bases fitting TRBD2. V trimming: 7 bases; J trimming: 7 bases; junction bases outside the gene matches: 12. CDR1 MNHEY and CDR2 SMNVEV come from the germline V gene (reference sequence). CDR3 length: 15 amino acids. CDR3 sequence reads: CASTGGVLLGNEQFF. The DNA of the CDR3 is TGTGCCAGCACCGGGGGGGTTTTATTAGGGAATGAGCAGTTCTTC.

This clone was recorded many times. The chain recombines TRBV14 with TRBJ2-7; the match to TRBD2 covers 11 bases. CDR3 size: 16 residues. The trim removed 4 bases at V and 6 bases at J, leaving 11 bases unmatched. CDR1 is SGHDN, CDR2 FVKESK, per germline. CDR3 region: CASSPGLAGGGVEQYF. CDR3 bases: TGTGCCAGCAGCCCCGGGCTAGCGGGAGGAGGAGTCGAGCAGTACTTC.

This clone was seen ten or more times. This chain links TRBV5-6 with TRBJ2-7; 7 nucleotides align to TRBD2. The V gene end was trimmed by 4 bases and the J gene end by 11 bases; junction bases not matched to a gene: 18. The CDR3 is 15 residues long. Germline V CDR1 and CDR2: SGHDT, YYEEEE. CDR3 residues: CASSPRAGLVSTEYF. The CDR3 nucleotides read TGTGCCAGCAGCCCCCGAGCCGGACTAGTAAGTACGGAGTACTTC.

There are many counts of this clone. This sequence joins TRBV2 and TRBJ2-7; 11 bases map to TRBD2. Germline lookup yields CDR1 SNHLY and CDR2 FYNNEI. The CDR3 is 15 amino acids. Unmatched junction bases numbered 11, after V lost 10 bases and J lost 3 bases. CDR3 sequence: CATAPGTSGYYEQYF. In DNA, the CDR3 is TGTGCCACCGCACCCGGGACTAGCGGATACTACGAGCAGTACTTC.

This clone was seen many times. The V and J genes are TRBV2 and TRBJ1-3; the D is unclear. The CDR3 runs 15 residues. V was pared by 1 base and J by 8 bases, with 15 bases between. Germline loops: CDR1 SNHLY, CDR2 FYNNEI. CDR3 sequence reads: CASSEEYGERDTIYF. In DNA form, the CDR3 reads TGTGCCAGCAGTGAAGAATACGGGGAAAGGGACACCATATATTTT.

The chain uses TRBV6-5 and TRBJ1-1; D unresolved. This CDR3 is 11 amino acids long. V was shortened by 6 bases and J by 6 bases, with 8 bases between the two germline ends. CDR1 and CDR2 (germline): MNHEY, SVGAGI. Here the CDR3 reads CASRIGAEAFF. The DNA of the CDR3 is TGTGCCAGCAGAATCGGGGCTGAAGCTTTCTTT.

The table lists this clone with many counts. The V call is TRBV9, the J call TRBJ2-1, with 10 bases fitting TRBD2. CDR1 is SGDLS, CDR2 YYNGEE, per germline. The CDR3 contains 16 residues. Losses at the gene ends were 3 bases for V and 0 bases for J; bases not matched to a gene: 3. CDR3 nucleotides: TGTGCCAGCAGCGCTGGACTAGCGGCCTCCTACAATGAGCAGTTCTTC. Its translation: CASSAGLAASYNEQFF.

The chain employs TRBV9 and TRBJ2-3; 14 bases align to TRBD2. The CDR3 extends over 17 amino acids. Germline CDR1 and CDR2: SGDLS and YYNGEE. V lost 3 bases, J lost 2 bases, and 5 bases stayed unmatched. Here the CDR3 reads CASSGGTSGRPTDTQYF. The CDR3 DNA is TGTGCCAGCAGCGGGGGGACTAGCGGGAGACCCACAGATACGCAGTATTTT.

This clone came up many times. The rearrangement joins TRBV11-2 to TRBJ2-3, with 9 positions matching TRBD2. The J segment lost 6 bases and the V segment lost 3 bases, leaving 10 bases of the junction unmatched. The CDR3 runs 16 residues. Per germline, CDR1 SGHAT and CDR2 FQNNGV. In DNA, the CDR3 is TGTGCCAGCAGCTTCGGGGTAGCGGGAGACCTCGATACGCAGTATTTT. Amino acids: CASSFGVAGDLDTQYF.

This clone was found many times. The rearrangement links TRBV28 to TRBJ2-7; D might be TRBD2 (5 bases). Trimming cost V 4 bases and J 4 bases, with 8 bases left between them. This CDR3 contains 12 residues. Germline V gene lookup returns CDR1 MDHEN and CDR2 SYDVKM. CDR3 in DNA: TGTGCCAGCAGTTCAGAGGGATACGAGCAGTACTTC. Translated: CASSSEGYEQYF.

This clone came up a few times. CDR3 loop: CASMQEGYQPQHF. In nucleotides, the CDR3 is TGTGCCAGCATGCAGGAGGGCTATCAGCCCCAGCATTTT. V is TRBV6-1 and J is TRBJ1-5; D is unclear. Trimming took off 7 bases at V and 5 bases at J, with 12 bases between the two ends. From germline, CDR1 is MNHNS and CDR2 SASEGT. The CDR3 extends over 13 amino acids.

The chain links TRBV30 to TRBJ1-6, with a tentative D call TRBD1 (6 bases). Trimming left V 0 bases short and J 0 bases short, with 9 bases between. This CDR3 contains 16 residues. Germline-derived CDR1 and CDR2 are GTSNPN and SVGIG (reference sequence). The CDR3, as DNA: TGTGCCTGGAGTGTACAGGGTAGCTCCTATAATTCACCCCTCCACTTT. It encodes CAWSVQGSSYNSPLHF. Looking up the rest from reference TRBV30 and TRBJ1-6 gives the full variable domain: SQTIHQWPATLVQPVGSPLSLECTVEGTSNPNLYWYRQAAGRGLQLLFYSVGIGQISSEVPQNLSASRPQDRQFILSSKKLLLSDSGFYLCAWSVQGSSYNSPLHFGNGTRLTVT.

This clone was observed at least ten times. This CDR3 reads CASSLSENTEAFF. The CDR3 DNA reads TGCGCCAGCAGCCTGTCAGAGAACACTGAAGCTTTCTTT. The chain joins TRBV5-1 to TRBJ1-1; no firm D call. CDR3 size: 13 residues. Germline CDR1 is SGHRS and CDR2 is YFSETQ. The V end was cut by 4 bases, the J end by 1 base, with 8 bases between.

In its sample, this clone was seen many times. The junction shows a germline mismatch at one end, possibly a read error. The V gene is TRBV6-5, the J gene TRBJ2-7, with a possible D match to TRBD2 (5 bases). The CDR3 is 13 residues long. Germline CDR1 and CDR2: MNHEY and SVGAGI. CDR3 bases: TGTGCCAGCAGTTACGGACTCTCCAACGAGCAGTACTTC. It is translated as CASSYGLSNEQYF.

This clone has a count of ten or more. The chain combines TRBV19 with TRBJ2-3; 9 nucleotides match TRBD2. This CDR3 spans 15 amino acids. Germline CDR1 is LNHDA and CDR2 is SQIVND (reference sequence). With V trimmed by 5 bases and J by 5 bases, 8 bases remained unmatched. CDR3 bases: TGTGCCAGTAGTTTCGAGCGGGAGGCAGGAGATACGCAGTATTTT. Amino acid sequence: CASSFEREAGDTQYF.

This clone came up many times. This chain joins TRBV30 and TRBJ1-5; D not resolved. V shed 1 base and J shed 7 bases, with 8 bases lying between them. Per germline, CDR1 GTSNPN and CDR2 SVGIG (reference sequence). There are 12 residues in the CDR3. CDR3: CAWSDLGQPQHF. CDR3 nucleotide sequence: TGTGCCTGGAGTGACTTGGGCCAGCCCCAGCATTTT. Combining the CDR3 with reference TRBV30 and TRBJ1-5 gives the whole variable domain SQTIHQWPATLVQPVGSPLSLECTVEGTSNPNLYWYRQAAGRGLQLLFYSVGIGQISSEVPQNLSASRPQDRQFILSSKKLLLSDSGFYLCAWSDLGQPQHFGDGTRLSIL.

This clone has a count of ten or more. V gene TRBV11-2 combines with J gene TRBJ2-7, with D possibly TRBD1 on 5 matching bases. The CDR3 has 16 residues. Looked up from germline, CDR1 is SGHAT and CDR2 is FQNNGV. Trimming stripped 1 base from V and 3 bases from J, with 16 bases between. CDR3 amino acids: CASSLVETSQGYEQYF. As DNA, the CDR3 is TGTGCCAGCAGCTTAGTGGAGACCTCTCAGGGCTACGAGCAGTACTTC.

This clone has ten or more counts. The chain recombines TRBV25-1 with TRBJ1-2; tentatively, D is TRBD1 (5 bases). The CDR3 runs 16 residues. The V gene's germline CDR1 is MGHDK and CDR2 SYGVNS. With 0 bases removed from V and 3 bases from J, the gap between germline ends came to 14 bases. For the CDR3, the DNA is TGTGCCAGCAGTGAATATCAGGGAGGGGAATACTATGGCTACACCTTC. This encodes CASSEYQGGEYYGYTF.

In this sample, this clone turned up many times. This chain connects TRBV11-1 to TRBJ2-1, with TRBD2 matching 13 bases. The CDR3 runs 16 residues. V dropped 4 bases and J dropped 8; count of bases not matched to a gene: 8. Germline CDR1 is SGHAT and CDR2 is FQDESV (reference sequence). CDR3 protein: CASSSRGTSGIDEQFF. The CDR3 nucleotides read TGTGCCAGCAGCTCCCGAGGGACTAGCGGGATCGATGAGCAGTTCTTC.

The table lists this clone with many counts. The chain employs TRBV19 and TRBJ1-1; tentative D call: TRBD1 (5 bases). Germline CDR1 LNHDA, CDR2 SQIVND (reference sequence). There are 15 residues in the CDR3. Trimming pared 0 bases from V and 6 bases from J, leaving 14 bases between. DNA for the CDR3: TGTGCCAGTAGTATAGATACAGGCTTCGGAGCTGAAGCTTTCTTT. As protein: CASSIDTGFGAEAFF.

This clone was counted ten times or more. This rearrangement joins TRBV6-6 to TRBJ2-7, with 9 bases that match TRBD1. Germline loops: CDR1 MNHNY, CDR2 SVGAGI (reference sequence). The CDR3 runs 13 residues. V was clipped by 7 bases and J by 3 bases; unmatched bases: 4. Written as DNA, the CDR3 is TGTGCCAGCACCCGGGACAGGGACTACGAGCAGTACTTC. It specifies CASTRDRDYEQYF.

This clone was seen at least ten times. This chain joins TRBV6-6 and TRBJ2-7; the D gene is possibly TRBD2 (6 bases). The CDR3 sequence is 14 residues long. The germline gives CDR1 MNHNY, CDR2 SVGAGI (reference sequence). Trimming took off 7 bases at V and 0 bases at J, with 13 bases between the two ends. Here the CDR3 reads CASTGEQSSYEQYF. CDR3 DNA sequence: TGTGCCAGCACGGGGGAGCAGTCCTCCTACGAGCAGTACTTC.

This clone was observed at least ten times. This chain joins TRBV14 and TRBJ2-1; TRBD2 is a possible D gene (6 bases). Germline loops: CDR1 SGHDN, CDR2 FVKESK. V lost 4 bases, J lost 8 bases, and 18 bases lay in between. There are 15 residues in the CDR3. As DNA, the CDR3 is TGTGCCAGCAGCCCCGGGGGTTCAAGGCGGTATGAGCAGTTCTTC. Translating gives CASSPGGSRRYEQFF. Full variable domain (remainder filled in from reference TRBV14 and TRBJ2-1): EAGVTQFPSHSVIEKGQTVTLRCDPISGHDNLYWYRRVMGKEIKFLLHFVKESKQDESGMPNNRFLAERTGGTYSTLKVQPAELEDSGVYFCASSPGGSRRYEQFFGPGTRLTVL.

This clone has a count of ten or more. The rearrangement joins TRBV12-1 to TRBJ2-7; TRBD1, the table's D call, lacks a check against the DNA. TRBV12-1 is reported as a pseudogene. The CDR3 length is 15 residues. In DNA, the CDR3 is TGTGCCAGCAGCCTCCGACAGGGGATCTCCTACGAGCAGTACTTC. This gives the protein CASSLRQGISYEQYF.

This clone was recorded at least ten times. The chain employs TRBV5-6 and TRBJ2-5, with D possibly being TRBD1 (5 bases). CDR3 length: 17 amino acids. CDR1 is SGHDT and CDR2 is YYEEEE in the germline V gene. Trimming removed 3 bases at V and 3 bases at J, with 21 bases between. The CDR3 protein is CASSYLRQRRYEETQYF. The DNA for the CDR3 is TGTGCCAGCAGCTACCTGCGACAGCGCAGATACGAAGAGACCCAGTACTTC. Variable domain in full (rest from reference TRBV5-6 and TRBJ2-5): DAGVTQSPTHLIKTRGQQVTLRCSPKSGHDTVSWYQQALGQGPQFIFQYYEEEERQRGNFPDRFSGHQFPNYSSELNVNALLLGDSALYLCASSYLRQRRYEETQYFGPGTRLLVL.